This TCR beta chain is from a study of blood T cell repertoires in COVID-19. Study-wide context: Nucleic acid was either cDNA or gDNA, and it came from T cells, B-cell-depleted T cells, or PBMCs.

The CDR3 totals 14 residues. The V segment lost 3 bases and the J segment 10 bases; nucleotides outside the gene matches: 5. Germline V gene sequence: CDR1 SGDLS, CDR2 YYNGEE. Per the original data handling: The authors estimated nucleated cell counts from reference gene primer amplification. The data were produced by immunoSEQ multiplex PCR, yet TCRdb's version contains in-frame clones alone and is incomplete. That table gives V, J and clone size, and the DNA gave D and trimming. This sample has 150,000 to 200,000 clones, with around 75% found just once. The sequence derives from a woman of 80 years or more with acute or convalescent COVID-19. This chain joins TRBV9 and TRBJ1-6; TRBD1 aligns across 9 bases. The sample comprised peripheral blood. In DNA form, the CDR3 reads TGTGCCAGCAGCGCCCGGGACAGGGAATCACCCCTCCACTTT. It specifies CASSARDRESPLHF. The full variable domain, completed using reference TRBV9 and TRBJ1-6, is DSGVTQTPKHLITATGQRVTLRCSPRSGDLSVYWYQQSLDQGLQFLIQYYNGEERAKGNILERFSAQQFPDLHSELNLSSLELGDSALYFCASSARDRESPLHFGNGTRLTVT.